Following are 11 T cell receptor beta chains from one sample sequenced in a study of cytomegalovirus exposure and HLA in healthy donors. Primers included in the PCR were 60 Vbeta and 13 Jbeta primers. Sequenced by immunoSEQ multiplex PCR; TCRdb stores in-frame clones only, minus some. The sample yields some 190,000 clones, about four fifths seen once. The material sequenced was PBMCs. The receptors were sampled from a woman younger than 45 in good health and CMV-seronegative.

The chain combines TRBV5-6 with TRBJ1-3; 7 bases are shared with TRBD1. The J segment lost 0 bases and the V segment lost 4 bases, leaving 7 bases of the junction unmatched. CDR1 and CDR2 from the germline V gene are SGHDT and YYEEEE. The CDR3 spans 16 residues. The CDR3 here is CASSTPTGSSGNTIYF. DNA for the CDR3: TGTGCCAGCAGCACCCCGACAGGGAGCTCTGGAAACACCATATATTTT.

The rearrangement joins TRBV14 to TRBJ1-1; possibly TRBD1 for D (6 bases). The germline CDR1 and CDR2 sequences are SGHDN and FVKESK. The CDR3 contains 15 residues. V dropped 1 base and J dropped 4 bases, with 13 bases sitting between them. CDR3 DNA: TGTGCCAGCAGCCAAGCTCTGGGGGCCGTCACTGAAGCTTTCTTT. It codes for CASSQALGAVTEAFF.

This chain's CDR3 is CASSPKGLGAKNIQYF. The CDR3 DNA is TGTGCCAGCAGCCCCAAGGGGCTAGGAGCCAAAAACATTCAGTACTTC. V gene TRBV14 combines with J gene TRBJ2-4; possible D gene TRBD1, 5 bases. Trimming shortened V by 4 bases and J by 0 bases, and 13 bases separated the two germline ends. The CDR3 length is 16 residues. Per the germline V gene, CDR1 is SGHDN and CDR2 is FVKESK.

This chain links TRBV9 with TRBJ1-5, with D possibly TRBD1 on 5 matching bases. Germline CDR1 and CDR2: SGDLS and YYNGEE. CDR3 length: 13 amino acids. V dropped 2 bases and J dropped 4 bases, with 7 bases sitting between them. The CDR3 protein is CASSVGLNQPQHF. In DNA form, the CDR3 reads TGTGCCAGCAGCGTGGGGCTGAATCAGCCCCAGCATTTT.

This clone was detected only a few times. The CDR3 reads CASSEGQGNEKLFF. The CDR3 DNA reads as TGTGCCAGCAGCGAGGGACAGGGTAATGAAAAACTGTTTTTT. This chain joins TRBV5-5 and TRBJ1-4; 9 bases are shared with TRBD1. Trimming cost V 4 bases and J 4 bases; bases outside gene matches: 2. The CDR3 extends over 14 amino acids. Germline V CDR1 and CDR2: SGHKS, YYEKEE (reference sequence). The full variable domain, rest sourced from reference TRBV5-5 and TRBJ1-4, is DAGVTQSPTHLIKTRGQQVTLRCSPISGHKSVSWYQQVLGQGPQFIFQYYEKEERGRGNFPDRFSARQFPNYSSELNVNALLLGDSALYLCASSEGQGNEKLFFGSGTQLSVL.

This clone was counted a few times. The chain uses TRBV9 and TRBJ2-5, with 9 bases matching TRBD2. CDR3 size: 14 residues. V was clipped by 0 bases and J by 4 bases; unmatched bases: 1. CDR1 SGDLS and CDR2 YYNGEE come from the germline V gene. The CDR3 region is CASSVEAGGETQYF. The CDR3 DNA sequence: TGTGCCAGCAGCGTAGAAGCGGGGGGAGAGACCCAGTACTTC.

This clone appeared a few times. The rearrangement uses TRBV9 and TRBJ1-1, with D perhaps matching TRBD1 (5 bases). Germline V gene sequence: CDR1 SGDLS, CDR2 YYNGEE. The CDR3 runs to 15 residues. Trimming took off 0 bases at V and 5 bases at J, with 14 bases between the two ends. In nucleotides, the CDR3 is TGTGCCAGCAGCGTAGAAGACAGACCATGGACTGAAGCTTTCTTT. Protein sequence: CASSVEDRPWTEAFF.

J is TRBJ2-5 and V is TRBV30; perhaps TRBD2 as D (5 bases). The V gene lost 2 bases and the J gene lost 11 bases, with 15 bases spanning the gap. This CDR3 is 12 amino acids long. The V gene's germline CDR1 is GTSNPN and CDR2 SVGIG (reference sequence). As DNA, the CDR3 is TGTGCCTGGAGTCGGACTCCCCAGGAGCAGTACTTC. Translated, it gives CAWSRTPQEQYF.

The chain joins TRBV19 to TRBJ1-5; 9 nucleotides align to TRBD1. The germline CDR1 and CDR2 sequences are LNHDA and SQIVND (reference sequence). J lost 6 bases, V lost 5 bases, and 8 bases had no gene match. The CDR3 length is 15 residues. The DNA for the CDR3 is TGTGCCAGTAGTCACCTACAGGGGGCCGGTCAGCCCCAGCATTTT. This codes for CASSHLQGAGQPQHF.

The rearrangement uses TRBV7-8 and TRBJ2-7; D is perhaps TRBD1 (5 bases). V lost 5 bases to trimming and J lost 2 bases, with 7 bases between them. Germline CDR1 SGHVS, CDR2 FQNEAQ. The CDR3 has 12 residues. The CDR3 protein is CASSIRAYEQYF. CDR3 nucleotide sequence: TGTGCCAGCAGCATCAGGGCCTACGAGCAGTACTTC.

This clone occurred once. This chain joins TRBV25-1 and TRBJ2-3, with TRBD2 matching 7 bases. This CDR3 contains 14 residues. The germline gives CDR1 MGHDK, CDR2 SYGVNS. The V gene end was trimmed by 4 bases and the J gene end by 0 bases; junction bases not matched to a gene: 1. The CDR3 protein is CASSAAGSTDTQYF. DNA for the CDR3: TGTGCCAGCAGTGCAGCGGGGAGCACAGATACGCAGTATTTT.